This T cell receptor (beta chain) was found in a study of shared clonotypes between healthy human individuals. At deep level, the assay was performed. In the source study's methods: Junction-only immunoSEQ sequences carried no quality scores, so filtering differed. Repertoires were generated with immunoSEQ multiplex PCR, while TCRdb's copy carries only in-frame clones and drops some. V, J and clone size were drawn from that table, and D and trimming were deduced from the DNA. The sample records 1.5 million to 2.5 million clones, approximately 95% being singletons. CD8 cells classed as naive were CD45RO-negative and positively selected for CCR7, excluding terminally differentiated effector memory CD45RA+ cells. This clone was seen only once. As yet, its antigen is unknown. V was pared by 8 bases and J by 0 bases, with 9 bases of the junction left unmatched. The CDR3 consists of 15 residues. Germline V gene data show CDR1 as GTSNPN and CDR2 as SVGIG (reference sequence).

General observations from the study: Clonotypes which were not shared had lower generation probabilities than clonotypes that all four donors shared.

The chain combines TRBV30 with TRBJ1-3, with TRBD1 identical over 8 bases. Sample: naive CD8+ T cells sorted from blood. This clonotype was obtained from a man younger than 30 in good health. The CDR3 region has the DNA TGTGCCCATGATAGGACAGGGATCTCTGGAAACACCATATATTTT. Its protein is CAHDRTGISGNTIYF. The full variable domain, in which reference TRBV30 and TRBJ1-3 provide the parts outside the CDR3, is SQTIHQWPATLVQPVGSPLSLECTVEGTSNPNLYWYRQAAGRGLQLLFYSVGIGQISSEVPQNLSASRPQDRQFILSSKKLLLSDSGFYLCAHDRTGISGNTIYFGEGSWLTVV.